This is a list of T cell receptor beta chains from one sample in a study of Graves' ophthalmopathy and Graves' hyperthyroidism. In TCRdb, the multiplex PCR reads were re-called with MiXCR into one record per CDR3 protein. This sample carries about 700,000 distinct CDR3 sequences, over 40% of them seen once, and the ten largest clones take roughly 3.5%. The sequencing input was peripheral blood. The receptors stem from an adult man with Graves' ophthalmopathy. Each CDR3 is given with its conserved first and last residue. A D gene is named only where the DNA matches it firmly. The listing skips clone size in some rows; elsewhere it reads once, few, many or a size class.

j_gene,abundance,v_gene,d_gene,CDR3aa,CDR3nt
TRBJ1-2,.,TRBV10-3,TRBD1,CAISGDGTGNYGYTF,TGTGCCATCAGCGGCGACGGGACAGGGAATTATGGCTACACCTTC
TRBJ1-1,once,TRBV7-4,.,CASSPRDTANTEAFF,TGTGCCAGCAGCCCCCGGGACACCGCGAACACTGAAGCTTTCTTT
TRBJ2-2,few,TRBV7-2,.,CASSLALIQALGNTGELFF,TGTGCCAGCAGCTTAGCCTTAATACAGGCCCTCGGTAACACCGGGGAGCTGTTTTTT
TRBJ1-4,few,TRBV13,TRBD1,CASSLQGATTNEKLFF,TGTGCCAGCAGCTTGCAGGGGGCCACGACTAATGAAAAACTGTTTTTT
TRBJ1-5,few,TRBV19,.,CASSMVTTMDNQPQHF,TGTGCCAGTAGTATGGTGACAACGATGGACAATCAGCCCCAGCATTTT
TRBJ1-1,many,TRBV2,TRBD1,CASRGQGHRAFF,TGTGCCAGCAGGGGACAGGGCCATAGAGCTTTCTTT
TRBJ1-2,.,TRBV19,TRBD1,CASSIDLDRVYGYTF,TGTGCCAGTAGTATAGATCTGGACAGGGTTTATGGCTACACCTTC
TRBJ1-2,.,TRBV9,.,CASSARERGYTF,TGTGCCAGCAGCGCCAGGGAACGCGGCTACACCTTC
TRBJ1-2,.,TRBV15,.,CATSSIAGERGYTF,TGTGCCACCAGCAGCATTGCGGGGGAGCGTGGCTACACCTTC
TRBJ1-2,many,TRBV25-1,TRBD1,CASSDTTGATYGYTF,TGTGCCAGCAGTGACACGACAGGGGCGACCTATGGCTACACCTTC
TRBJ2-2,.,TRBV19,.,CASSLVRTLPGELFF,TGTGCCAGTAGTTTGGTCCGGACCTTGCCCGGGGAGCTGTTTTTT
TRBJ2-5,.,TRBV29-1,.,CSGVQQETQYF,TGCAGCGGGGTGCAACAAGAGACCCAGTACTTC
TRBJ1-1,.,TRBV20-1,TRBD1,CSAIQGARDTEAFF,TGCAGTGCTATACAGGGGGCGCGTGATACTGAAGCTTTCTTT
TRBJ1-1,.,TRBV10-3,TRBD1,CAISAGTGITEAFF,TGTGCCATCAGTGCCGGGACAGGTATTACTGAAGCTTTCTTT
TRBJ1-1,.,TRBV3-1,.,CASSQGAPNTEAFF,TGTGCCAGCAGCCAGGGGGCACCGAACACTGAAGCTTTCTTT
TRBJ1-2,.,TRBV7-2,TRBD1,CASSLAGQGNYGYTF,TGTGCCAGCAGCTTAGCGGGACAGGGCAACTATGGCTACACCTTC
TRBJ2-2,many,TRBV2,.,CASTPTRVGNTGELFF,TGTGCCAGCACCCCTACACGGGTGGGGAACACCGGGGAGCTGTTTTTT
TRBJ1-1,few,TRBV5-5,TRBD1,CASSLVGQGAGAFF,TGTGCCAGCAGCTTGGTGGGACAGGGGGCTGGCGCTTTCTTT
TRBJ1-6,few,TRBV2,.,CASSYSSGYYNSPLHF,TGTGCCAGCAGTTACTCGTCAGGGTACTATAATTCACCCCTCCACTTT
TRBJ2-2,.,TRBV20-1,TRBD2,CSVVIAGGRGTGELFF,TGCAGTGTTGTAATAGCGGGAGGGCGGGGCACCGGGGAGCTGTTTTTT
TRBJ2-7,many,TRBV9,.,CASSPRQEVYEQYF,TGTGCCAGCAGCCCCCGACAGGAGGTCTACGAGCAGTACTTC
TRBJ1-1,many,TRBV20-1,TRBD1,CSAGGQGRDGTEAFF,TGCAGTGCCGGGGGACAGGGGCGAGATGGCACTGAAGCTTTCTTT
TRBJ2-1,.,TRBV10-3,.,CAISESRSSYNEQFF,TGTGCCATCAGTGAGTCTCGGAGCTCCTACAATGAGCAGTTCTTC
TRBJ1-2,.,TRBV24-1,.,CASRDIYGYTF,TGTGCCAGCCGGGACATCTATGGCTACACCTTC
TRBJ2-7,many,TRBV11-3,.,CASSLGPGVHEQYF,TGTGCCAGCAGCTTAGGCCCAGGGGTCCACGAGCAGTACTTC
TRBJ1-1,.,TRBV6-6,.,CASSYYLGNTEAFF,TGTGCCAGCAGTTACTATTTGGGGAACACTGAAGCTTTCTTT
TRBJ1-6,few,TRBV6-5,TRBD1,CASRTTGASQAPLHF,TGTGCCAGCAGAACCACAGGGGCCTCCCAGGCACCCCTCCACTTT
TRBJ1-1,.,TRBV12-3/TRBV12-4,TRBD1,CASSEPPGTQGRAFF,TGTGCCAGCAGTGAACCCCCCGGCACACAGGGGAGAGCTTTCTTT
TRBJ1-2,many,TRBV29-1,.,CSVEAVNYGYTF,TGCAGCGTTGAAGCCGTAAACTATGGCTACACCTTC
TRBJ1-2,many,TRBV7-9,TRBD1,CASSDKQGASNYGYTF,TGTGCCAGCAGCGATAAACAGGGGGCTAGTAACTATGGCTACACCTTC
TRBJ1-1,.,TRBV7-9,.,CVSSSSRTVNTEAFF,TGTGTCAGCAGCTCATCCCGGACGGTGAACACTGAAGCTTTCTTT
TRBJ1-3,few,TRBV12-3/TRBV12-4,.,CASSPRPRDTLSGNTIYF,TGTGCCAGCAGTCCCAGACCCCGGGACACACTCTCTGGAAACACCATATATTTT
TRBJ1-3,.,TRBV11-1,TRBD1,CASSSYRGEGGNTIYF,TGTGCCAGCAGCTCTTACAGGGGCGAGGGTGGAAACACCATATATTTT
TRBJ2-7,few,TRBV7-9,TRBD1,CASSYSGTEESTYEQYF,TGTGCCAGCAGTTACTCCGGGACAGAGGAGAGCACCTACGAGCAGTACTTC
TRBJ2-2,few,TRBV7-8,.,CASSLGRFGGELFF,TGTGCCAGCAGCTTAGGGCGATTCGGCGGGGAGCTGTTTTTT
TRBJ1-4,.,TRBV2,.,CASGRTSNEKLFF,TGTGCCAGCGGTCGGACCTCTAATGAAAAACTGTTTTTT